This T cell receptor (beta chain) was observed in a study of T cell responses to AZD1222 COVID-19 vaccine. This table comes from immunoSEQ multiplex PCR, and its TCRdb copy is limited to in-frame clones, with some not included. The sample has 120,000 or so clones, just over 90% seen once. Study-level findings and limits: Spike-specific TCR depth and breadth grew after two AZD1222 doses.

Germline V CDR1 and CDR2: SQVTM, ANQGSEA. V shed 4 bases and J 3 bases; nucleotides not matched to a gene: 11. CDR3 length: 15 residues. This clone was recorded once. The antigen is undetermined. The sample consisted of peripheral blood, taken 28 days after the second AZD1222 dose. The origin of this receptor is an adult who received the AZD1222 COVID-19 vaccine. The chain employs TRBV29-1 and TRBJ1-2; 7 bases are a match to TRBD1. CDR3 bases: TGCAGCGTTGTATTGGTCAGGACAGGAGACTATGGCTACACCTTC. Encoded protein: CSVVLVRTGDYGYTF. Full variable domain (remainder filled in from reference TRBV29-1 and TRBJ1-2): SAVISQKPSRDICQRGTSLTIQCQVDSQVTMMFWYRQQPGQSLTLIATANQGSEATYESGFVIDKFPISRPNLTFSTLTVSNMSPEDSSIYLCSVVLVRTGDYGYTFGSGTRLTVV.